This TCR beta chain was obtained from a study of T cells in Graves' hyperthyroidism and ophthalmopathy. Study results and limitations: Ophthalmopathy was distinguished from stable hyperthyroidism by 13 V-J signatures. Clonotypes that were expanded in thyroid above 0.001 mostly appeared in blood too.

This clonotype turned up a few times. Its antigen is not identified. RNA transcripts gave rise to amplified TCR beta CDR3 regions. The HTBI set primed first-round TCR CDR3 RT-PCR. TCRdb redid the calling of the multiplex PCR reads with MiXCR, one entry per CDR3 protein. The repertoire includes 700,000 or so distinct CDR3 sequences, roughly 15% of them detected once, and around 7.7% sits in the top ten. Trimming took off 8 bases at V and 6 bases at J, with 14 bases between the two ends. Germline V lookup: CDR1 MNHNS, CDR2 SASEGT. This CDR3 has 12 amino acids. This clonotype was obtained from a man aged 18-30 years with Graves' hyperthyroidism. The sample comprised blood. This chain joins TRBV6-1 and TRBJ2-7; D may match TRBD1 or TRBD2 (5 bases each). The CDR3 DNA sequence: TGTGCCAGCGTCCGGGACGTTATCGAGCAGTACTTC. It is translated as CASVRDVIEQYF.